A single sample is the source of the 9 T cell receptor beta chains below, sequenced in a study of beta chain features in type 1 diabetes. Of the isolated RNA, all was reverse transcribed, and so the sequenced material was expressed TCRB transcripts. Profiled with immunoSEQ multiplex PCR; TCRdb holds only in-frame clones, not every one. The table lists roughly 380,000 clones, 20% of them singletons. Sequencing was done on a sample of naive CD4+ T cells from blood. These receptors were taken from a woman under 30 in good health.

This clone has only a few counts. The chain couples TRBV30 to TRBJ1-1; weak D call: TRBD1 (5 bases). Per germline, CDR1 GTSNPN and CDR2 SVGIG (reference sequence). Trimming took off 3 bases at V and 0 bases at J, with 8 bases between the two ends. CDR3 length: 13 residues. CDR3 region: CAWSGGVNTEAFF. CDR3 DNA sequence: TGTGCCTGGAGCGGGGGGGTGAACACTGAAGCTTTCTTT.

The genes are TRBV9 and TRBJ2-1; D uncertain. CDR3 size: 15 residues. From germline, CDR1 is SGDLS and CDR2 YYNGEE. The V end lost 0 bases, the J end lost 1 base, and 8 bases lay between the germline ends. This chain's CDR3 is CASSVGTTSYNEQFF. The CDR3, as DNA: TGTGCCAGCAGCGTAGGCACTACGTCCTACAATGAGCAGTTCTTC.

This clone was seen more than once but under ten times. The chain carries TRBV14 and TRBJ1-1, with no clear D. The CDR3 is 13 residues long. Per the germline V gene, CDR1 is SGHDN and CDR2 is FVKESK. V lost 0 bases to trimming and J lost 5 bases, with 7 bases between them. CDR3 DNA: TGTGCCAGCAGCCAAGAGAGGGAAACTGAAGCTTTCTTT. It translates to CASSQERETEAFF. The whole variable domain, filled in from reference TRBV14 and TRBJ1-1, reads EAGVTQFPSHSVIEKGQTVTLRCDPISGHDNLYWYRRVMGKEIKFLLHFVKESKQDESGMPNNRFLAERTGGTYSTLKVQPAELEDSGVYFCASSQERETEAFFGQGTRLTVV.

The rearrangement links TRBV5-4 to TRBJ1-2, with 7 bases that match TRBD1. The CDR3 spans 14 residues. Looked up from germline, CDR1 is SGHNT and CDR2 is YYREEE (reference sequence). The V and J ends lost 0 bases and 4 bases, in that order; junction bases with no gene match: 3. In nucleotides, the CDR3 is TGTGCCAGCAGCTTGGCCCGGGACAGCTATGGCTACACCTTC. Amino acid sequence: CASSLARDSYGYTF.

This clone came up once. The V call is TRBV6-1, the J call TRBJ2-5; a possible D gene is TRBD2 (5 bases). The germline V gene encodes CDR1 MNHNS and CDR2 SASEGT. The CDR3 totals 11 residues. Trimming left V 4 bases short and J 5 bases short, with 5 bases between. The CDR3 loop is CASSGGETQYF. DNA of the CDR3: TGTGCCAGCAGTGGCGGGGAGACCCAGTACTTC.

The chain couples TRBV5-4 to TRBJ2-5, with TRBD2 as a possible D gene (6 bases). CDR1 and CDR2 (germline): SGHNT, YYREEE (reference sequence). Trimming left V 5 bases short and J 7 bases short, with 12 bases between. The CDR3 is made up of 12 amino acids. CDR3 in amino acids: CASRPGSGTQYF. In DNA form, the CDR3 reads TGTGCCAGCAGACCCGGGAGTGGGACCCAGTACTTC.

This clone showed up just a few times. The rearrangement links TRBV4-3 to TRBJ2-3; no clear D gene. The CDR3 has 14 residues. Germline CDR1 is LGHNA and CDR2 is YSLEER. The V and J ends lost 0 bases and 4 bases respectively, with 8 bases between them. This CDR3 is CASSQENYADTQYF. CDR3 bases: TGCGCCAGCAGCCAAGAGAACTACGCAGATACGCAGTATTTT.

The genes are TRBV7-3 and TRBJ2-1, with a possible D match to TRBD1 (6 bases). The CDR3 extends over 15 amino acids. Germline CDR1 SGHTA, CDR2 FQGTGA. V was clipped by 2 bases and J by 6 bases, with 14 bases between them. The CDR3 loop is CASSLDNLGANEQFF. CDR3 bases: TGTGCCAGCAGCTTAGACAACCTGGGGGCCAATGAGCAGTTCTTC.

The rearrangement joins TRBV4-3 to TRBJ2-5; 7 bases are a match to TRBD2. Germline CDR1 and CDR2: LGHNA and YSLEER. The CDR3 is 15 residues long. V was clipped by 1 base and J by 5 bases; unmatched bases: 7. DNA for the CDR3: TGCGCCAGCAGCCAAGGGGAGGGGTGGGGCGAGACCCAGTACTTC. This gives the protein CASSQGEGWGETQYF.